The subject of this entry is one TCR beta chain. A single base separates this from a much larger clone, so it may be a read error. The conserved final phenylalanine or tryptophan is absent from the CDR3, which likely points to a read error. Scientists amplified the TCR beta CDR3 regions from RNA transcripts. The workflow started with a first-round RT-PCR run with HTBI primers and then moved on to a second-round multiplex PCR. TCRdb re-analysed the multiplex PCR reads in MiXCR, keeping a single row per CDR3 protein. The sample consists of roughly 230,000 distinct CDR3 sequences, around a fifth of them appearing once. The CDR3 runs 14 residues. CDR1 is SGHVS, CDR2 FQNEAQ, per germline. V lost 5 bases and J 5 bases, leaving 15 bases between the germline ends. This entry comes from a study of Graves' ophthalmopathy and Graves' hyperthyroidism. Study as a whole: Peripheral blood was gathered at the point of initial diagnosis, before any treatment started.

This chain connects TRBV7-8 to TRBJ2-5; TRBD2 might be the D (6 bases). This TCR was recovered from a woman in her forties or fifties with Graves' ophthalmopathy. The specimen sequenced was peripheral blood. The CDR3 reads CASSPQPGRETQYL. The DNA of the CDR3 is TGTGCCAGCAGCCCCCAGCCGGGGAGGGAGACCCAGTACCTC.